This TCR beta chain was identified in a study of blood T cell repertoires in COVID-19. As for the study in general: Sources were T cells, B-cell-depleted T cells, or PBMCs; the material itself was cDNA or gDNA.

Trimming removed 8 bases at V and 5 bases at J, with 12 bases between. Germline CDR1 and CDR2: SNHLY and FYNNEI. CDR3 length: 12 residues. The Seattle patients joined while their infection was active and were tracked longitudinally afterward. In the source study's methods: Estimated nucleated cell counts came from reference gene primer amplification. The data were produced by immunoSEQ multiplex PCR, yet TCRdb's version contains in-frame clones alone and is incomplete. Clone size and the V and J calls come from that table; the DNA yielded D and trimming. The data hold some 310,000 clones, with 90% observed a single time.

This rearrangement joins TRBV2 to TRBJ2-5, with a weak D call TRBD1 (7 bases). Source material: peripheral blood. The receptor's source is a young woman with COVID-19, enrolled during active disease. The CDR3 loop is CASEPGGETQYF. The CDR3, as DNA: TGTGCCAGCGAACCAGGGGGGGAGACCCAGTACTTC. The full variable domain, rest sourced from reference TRBV2 and TRBJ2-5, is EPEVTQTPSHQVTQMGQEVILRCVPISNHLYFYWYRQILGQKVEFLVSFYNNEISEKSEIFDDQFSVERPDGSNFTLKIRSTKLEDSAMYFCASEPGGETQYFGPGTRLLVL.